These T cell receptor beta chains were read from a single sample in a study of T cell repertoires in ileal Crohn's disease. This table comes from immunoSEQ multiplex PCR, and its TCRdb copy is limited to in-frame clones, with some not included. The sample carries about 4,500 clones, about four fifths recorded once. The material sequenced was ileal tissue. The source is an adult with Crohn's disease. Each CDR3 is given with its conserved first and last residue. The order of the fields is D gene, V gene, clone size, J gene, CDR3 DNA, CDR3 protein. D genes are given only for firm matches. Size is omitted from some rows. Given values are once, few, many or a class for expanded clones.

TRBD1	TRBV9	NA	TRBJ1-2	TGTGCCAGCAGCGCCTACTCGGACAGGGGAGAAGGCTACACCTTC	CASSAYSDRGEGYTF
NA	TRBV6-1	NA	TRBJ1-6	TGTGCCAGCAGTGTACAGGTTGGGAATTCCCCCCTCCACTTT	CASSVQVGNSPLHF
NA	TRBV5-6	NA	TRBJ2-7	TGTGCCAGCAGCTTGGCTGGGGCAGGGTCCCTCGAGCAGTACTTC	CASSLAGAGSLEQYF
NA	TRBV6-5	NA	TRBJ2-3	TGTGCCAGCAAGCGAGACTATAGCACAGATACGCAGTATTTT	CASKRDYSTDTQYF
NA	TRBV5-4	NA	TRBJ2-3	TGTGCCAGCAGCTTGGATAGCCCTAACCCAAGGAGGTCGTGGGCGCAGTATTTT	CASSLDSPNPRRSWAQYF
NA	TRBV5-6	NA	TRBJ2-1	TGTGCCAGCACCTCTCCGGGTAGCGGCTACAATGAGCAGTTCTTC	CASTSPGSGYNEQFF
TRBD1	TRBV7-3	few	TRBJ2-2	TGTGCCAGCAGCCGAGACAGGGGAGGCGGGGAGCTGTTTTTT	CASSRDRGGGELFF
NA	TRBV18	NA	TRBJ1-1	TGTGCCACCTTGGGGGGTTATCGCACTGAAGCTTTCTTT	CATLGGYRTEAFF
TRBD1	TRBV27	NA	TRBJ1-2	TGTGCCAGCAGTTTCCATCTCCCGGGACAGGGTCCGGGGGGCTACACCTTC	CASSFHLPGQGPGGYTF
TRBD2	TRBV7-8	NA	TRBJ2-2	TGTGCCAGCAGCTTACTTGTGGTAGCGGGGGCACTCACCGGGGAGCTGTTTTTT	CASSLLVVAGALTGELFF
TRBD2	TRBV28	NA	TRBJ2-7	TGTGCCAGCACCAGACTAGCGGGCGAGCAGTACTTC	CASTRLAGEQYF
TRBD1	TRBV5-6	NA	TRBJ1-4	TGTGCCAGCAGCTTTTCCGGACAGGGGGATGAAAAACTGTTTTTT	CASSFSGQGDEKLFF
TRBD1	TRBV10-3	NA	TRBJ1-2	TGTGCCATCACCTCCGGACAGGGCGGGGGCTACACCTTC	CAITSGQGGGYTF
TRBD2	TRBV7-2	NA	TRBJ2-5	TGTGCCAGCAGCCTCGGGACTAGCGGGGGGCCTCAAGAGACCCAGTACTTC	CASSLGTSGGPQETQYF
NA	TRBV9	once	TRBJ2-5	TGTGCCAGCAGTCCTGGGGAGGTATGGCAGGAGACCCAGTACTTC	CASSPGEVWQETQYF
TRBD1	TRBV7-8	large	TRBJ2-7	TGTGCCAGCAGCTTAGTTGGACAGGGGACCTACGAGCAGTACTTC	CASSLVGQGTYEQYF
TRBD1	TRBV6-6	NA	TRBJ2-1	TGTGCCAGCAGTGTCGGACAGGGAGCATACAATGAGCAGTTCTTC	CASSVGQGAYNEQFF
NA	TRBV7-3	NA	TRBJ1-3	TGTGCCAGCAGCTACCTCGAAACGGTTGGAAACACCATATATTTT	CASSYLETVGNTIYF
NA	TRBV7-9	NA	TRBJ1-1	TGTGCCAGCAGCCCGGTGGGGGGAAACACTGAAGCTTTCTTT	CASSPVGGNTEAFF
NA	TRBV10-2	NA	TRBJ1-3	TGCGCCAGCAGTCTGCGGGAGGCGAGCACCATATATTTT	CASSLREASTIYF
TRBD2	TRBV5-6	few	TRBJ2-5	TGTGCCAGCAGCCGGGGGGGGACCCAGTACTTC	CASSRGGTQYF
NA	TRBV5-1	NA	TRBJ1-1	TGCGCCAGCAGCTTGCCCTCGGGGAACACTGAAGCTTTCTTT	CASSLPSGNTEAFF